This T cell receptor (beta chain) originates from a study of T-cell memory formation after mild COVID-19. Study context: Across donors, TCR clusters were largely donor specific. Notes on the study in general: Several responding clones turned up in pre-infection memory, indicating that cross-reactive memory may have taken part. Confirmation was lacking for SARS-CoV-2 specificity of second-wave clones that peaked on day 37.

Each CDR3 protein is one row after TCRdb ran MiXCR on the 5' RACE reads. The table includes 250,000 to 350,000 distinct CDR3 sequences, roughly 16% detected once. CDR1 DFQATT and CDR2 SNEGSKA come from the germline V gene (reference sequence). With 6 bases removed from V and 7 bases from J, the gap between germline ends came to 18 bases. CDR3 length: 13 residues. Turning to this clonotype: What it binds is unknown.

The chain is built from TRBV20-1 and TRBJ1-1, with a possible D match to TRBD1 (5 bases). The TCR sequence derives from a man aged 18 to 30 who had mild COVID-19 (a few samples of this study predate the infection). Cell type and time point are not known. Source material: PBMCs or a T cell subset sorted from them (not recorded which). This CDR3 reads CSARGGLEVEAFF. The DNA of the CDR3 is TGCAGTGCCCGCGGGGGTCTTGAGGTTGAAGCTTTCTTT.